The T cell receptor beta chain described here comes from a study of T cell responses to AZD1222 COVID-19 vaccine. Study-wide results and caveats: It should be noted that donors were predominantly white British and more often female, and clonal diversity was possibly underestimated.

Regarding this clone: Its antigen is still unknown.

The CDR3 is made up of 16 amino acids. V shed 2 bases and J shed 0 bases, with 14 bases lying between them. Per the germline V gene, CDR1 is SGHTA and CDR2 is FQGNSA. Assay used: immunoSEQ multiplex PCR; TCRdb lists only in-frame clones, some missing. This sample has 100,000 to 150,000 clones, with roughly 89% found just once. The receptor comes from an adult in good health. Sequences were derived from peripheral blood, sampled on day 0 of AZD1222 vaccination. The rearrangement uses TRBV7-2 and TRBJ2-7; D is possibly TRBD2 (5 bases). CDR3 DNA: TGTGCCAGCAGCTTAAGGGCGGGTCCTAGCTCCTACGAGCAGTACTTC. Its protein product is CASSLRAGPSSYEQYF.